Below are 2 T cell receptor beta chains sequenced from a single sample in a study of T cells in localized non-small cell lung cancer (TCRdb year 2020). To prepare the library, the immunoSEQ multiplex PCR assay was applied. What TCRdb holds here is the immuneACCESS table cut down to in-frame rearrangements. Part of the clones is not present; checked against another copy, under half of the missing clones reflect an unresolved V gene, and the others are unexplained. The sample table holds tens of thousands of clones, of which around 90% were seen once. Over 25% of the sample is taken by the ten largest. Sequencing was performed on peripheral blood, taken before any cancer treatment. Every receptor here comes from a female donor over 55 with stage I lung adenocarcinoma.

The V and J genes are TRBV7-9 and TRBJ1-3; D is undetermined. Per germline, CDR1 SEHNR and CDR2 FQNEAQ (reference sequence). The V and J ends lost 3 bases and 9 bases respectively, with 12 bases between them. CDR3 size: 13 residues. The CDR3 is CASSFQEPFTIYF. The CDR3 DNA sequence: TGTGCCAGCAGCTTTCAAGAACCATTCACCATATATTTT.

The gene calls are TRBV19 and TRBJ1-5; D is perhaps TRBD1 (5 bases). Between the trimmed V and J ends, which lost 6 bases and 0 bases, there was a span of 15 bases. This CDR3 has 16 residues. Germline V CDR1 and CDR2: LNHDA, SQIVND (reference sequence). DNA of the CDR3: TGTGCCAGTAGCACGTTGGCTGGGGCTAGCAATCAGCCCCAGCATTTT. This gives the protein CASSTLAGASNQPQHF. Looking up the rest from reference TRBV19 and TRBJ1-5 gives the full variable domain: DGGITQSPKYLFRKEGQNVTLSCEQNLNHDAMYWYRQDPGQGLRLIYYSQIVNDFQKGDIAEGYSVSREKKESFPLTVTSAQKNPTAFYLCASSTLAGASNQPQHFGDGTRLSIL.